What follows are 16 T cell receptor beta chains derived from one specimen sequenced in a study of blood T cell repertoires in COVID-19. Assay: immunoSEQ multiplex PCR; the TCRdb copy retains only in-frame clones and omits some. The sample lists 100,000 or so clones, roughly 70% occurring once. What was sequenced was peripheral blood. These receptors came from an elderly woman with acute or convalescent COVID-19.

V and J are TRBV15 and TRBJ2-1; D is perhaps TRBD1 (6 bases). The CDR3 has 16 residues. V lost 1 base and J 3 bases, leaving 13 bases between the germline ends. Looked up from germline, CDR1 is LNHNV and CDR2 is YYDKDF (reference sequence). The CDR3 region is CATSRGRDIYYNEQFF. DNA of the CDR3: TGTGCCACCAGCAGAGGCCGGGACATCTACTACAATGAGCAGTTCTTC.

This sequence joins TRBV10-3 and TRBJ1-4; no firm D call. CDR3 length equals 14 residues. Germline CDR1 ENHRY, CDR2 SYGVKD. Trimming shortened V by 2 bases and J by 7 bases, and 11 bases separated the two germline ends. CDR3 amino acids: CAISEAGLFEKLFF. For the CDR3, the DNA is TGTGCCATCAGTGAGGCAGGTCTGTTTGAAAAACTGTTTTTT.

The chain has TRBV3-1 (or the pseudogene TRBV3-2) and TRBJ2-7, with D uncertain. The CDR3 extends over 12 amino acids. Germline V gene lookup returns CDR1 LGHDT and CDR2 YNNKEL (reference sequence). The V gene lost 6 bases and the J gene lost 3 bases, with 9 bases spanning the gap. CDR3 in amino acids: CASSSSGYEQYF. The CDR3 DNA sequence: TGTGCCAGCAGTAGTTCGGGCTACGAGCAGTACTTC.

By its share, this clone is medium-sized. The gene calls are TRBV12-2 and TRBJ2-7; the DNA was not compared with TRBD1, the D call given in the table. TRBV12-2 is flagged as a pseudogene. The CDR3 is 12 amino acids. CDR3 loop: CASRFPGREQYF. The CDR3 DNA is TGTGCAAGTCGCTTCCCAGGGCGCGAGCAGTACTTC.

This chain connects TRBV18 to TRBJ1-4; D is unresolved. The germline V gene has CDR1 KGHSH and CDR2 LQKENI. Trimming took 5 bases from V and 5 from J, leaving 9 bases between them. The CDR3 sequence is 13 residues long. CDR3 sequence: CASSASRNEKLFF. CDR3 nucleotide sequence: TGTGCCAGCTCAGCCTCGAGGAATGAAAAACTGTTTTTT. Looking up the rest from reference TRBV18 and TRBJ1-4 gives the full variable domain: NAGVMQNPRHLVRRRGQEARLRCSPMKGHSHVYWYRQLPEEGLKFMVYLQKENIIDESGMPKERFSAEFPKEGPSILRIQQVVRGDSAAYFCASSASRNEKLFFGSGTQLSVL.

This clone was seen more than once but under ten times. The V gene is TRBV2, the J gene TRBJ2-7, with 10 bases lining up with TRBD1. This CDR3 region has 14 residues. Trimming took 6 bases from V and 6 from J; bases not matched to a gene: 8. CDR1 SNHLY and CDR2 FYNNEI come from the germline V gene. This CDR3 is CASSRDRGRGEQYF. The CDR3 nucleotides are TGTGCCAGCAGCCGGGACAGGGGACGAGGCGAGCAGTACTTC. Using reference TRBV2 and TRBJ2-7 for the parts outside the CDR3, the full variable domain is EPEVTQTPSHQVTQMGQEVILRCVPISNHLYFYWYRQILGQKVEFLVSFYNNEISEKSEIFDDQFSVERPDGSNFTLKIRSTKLEDSAMYFCASSRDRGRGEQYFGPGTRLTVT.

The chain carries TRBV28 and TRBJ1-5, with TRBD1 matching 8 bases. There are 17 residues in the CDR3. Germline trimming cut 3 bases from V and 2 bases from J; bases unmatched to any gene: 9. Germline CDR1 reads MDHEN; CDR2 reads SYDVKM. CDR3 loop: CASSFPLTGEGNQPQHF. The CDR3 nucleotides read TGTGCCAGCAGTTTCCCCCTGACAGGGGAGGGCAATCAGCCCCAGCATTTT. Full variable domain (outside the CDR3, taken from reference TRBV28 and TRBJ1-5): DVKVTQSSRYLVKRTGEKVFLECVQDMDHENMFWYRQDPGLGLRLIYFSYDVKMKEKGDIPEGYSVSREKKERFSLILESASTNQTSMYLCASSFPLTGEGNQPQHFGDGTRLSIL.

This chain's CDR3 is CASSFELAGGNNEQFF. For the CDR3, the DNA is TGCGCCAGCAGCTTTGAACTAGCGGGGGGAAACAATGAGCAGTTCTTC. V gene TRBV5-1 combines with J gene TRBJ2-1; 12 positions agree with TRBD2. The junction had 5 bases not matched to a gene; V was cut back by 2 bases and J by 5 bases. The germline V gene encodes CDR1 SGHRS and CDR2 YFSETQ. The CDR3 consists of 16 residues.

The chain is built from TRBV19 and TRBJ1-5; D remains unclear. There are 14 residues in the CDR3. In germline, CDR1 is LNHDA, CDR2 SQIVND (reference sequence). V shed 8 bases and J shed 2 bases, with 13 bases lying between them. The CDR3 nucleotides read TGTGCCAGTGCAGGATCGGGAGGCAATCAGCCCCAGCATTTT. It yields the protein CASAGSGGNQPQHF.

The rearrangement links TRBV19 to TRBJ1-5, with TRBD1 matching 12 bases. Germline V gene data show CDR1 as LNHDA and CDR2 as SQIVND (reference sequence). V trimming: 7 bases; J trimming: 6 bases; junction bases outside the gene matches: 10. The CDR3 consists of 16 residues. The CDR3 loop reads CASTPGQGAAGQPQHF. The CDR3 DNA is TGTGCCAGTACTCCGGGACAGGGGGCGGCGGGTCAGCCCCAGCATTTT.

The CDR3 DNA is TGCAGCGTTGAGGGCCACAGGGGGGACACCTTC. Translated, it gives CSVEGHRGDTF. The V call is TRBV29-1, the J call TRBJ1-2; TRBD1 aligns across 8 bases. This CDR3 is 11 amino acids long. Germline V gene sequence: CDR1 SQVTM, CDR2 ANQGSEA. V lost 3 bases, J lost 12 bases, and 6 bases stayed unmatched.

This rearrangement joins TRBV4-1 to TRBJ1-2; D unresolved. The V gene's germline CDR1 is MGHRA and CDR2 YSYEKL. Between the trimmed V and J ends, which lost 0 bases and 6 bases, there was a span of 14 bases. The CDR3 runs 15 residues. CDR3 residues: CASSQDAPGGNGYTF. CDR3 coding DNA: TGCGCCAGCAGCCAAGACGCGCCCGGAGGGAATGGCTACACCTTC.

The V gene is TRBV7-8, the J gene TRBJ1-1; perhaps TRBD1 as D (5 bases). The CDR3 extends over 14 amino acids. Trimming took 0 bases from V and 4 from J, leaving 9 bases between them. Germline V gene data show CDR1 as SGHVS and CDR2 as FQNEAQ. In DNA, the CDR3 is TGTGCCAGCAGCTTAGCCTCGGGGGGCACTGAAGCTTTCTTT. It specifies CASSLASGGTEAFF.

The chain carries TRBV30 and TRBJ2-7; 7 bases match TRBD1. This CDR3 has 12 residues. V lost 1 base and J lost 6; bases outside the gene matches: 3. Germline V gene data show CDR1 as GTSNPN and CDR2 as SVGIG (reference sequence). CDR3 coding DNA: TGTGCCTGGAGTGCAACAGGGGTCGAGCAGTACTTC. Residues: CAWSATGVEQYF.

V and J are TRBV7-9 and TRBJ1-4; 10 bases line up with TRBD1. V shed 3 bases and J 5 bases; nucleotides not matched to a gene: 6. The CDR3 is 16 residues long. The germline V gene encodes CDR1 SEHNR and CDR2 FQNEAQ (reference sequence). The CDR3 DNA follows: TGTGCCAGCAGCTTGACCGACAGGGGGCCGAATGAAAAACTGTTTTTT. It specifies CASSLTDRGPNEKLFF.

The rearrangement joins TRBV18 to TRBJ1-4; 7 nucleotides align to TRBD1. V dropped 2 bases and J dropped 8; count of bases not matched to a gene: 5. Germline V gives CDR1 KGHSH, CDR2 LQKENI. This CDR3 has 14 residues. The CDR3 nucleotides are TGTGCCAGCTCACCAGGCTTGACAGGGGAAAAACTGTTTTTT. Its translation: CASSPGLTGEKLFF.